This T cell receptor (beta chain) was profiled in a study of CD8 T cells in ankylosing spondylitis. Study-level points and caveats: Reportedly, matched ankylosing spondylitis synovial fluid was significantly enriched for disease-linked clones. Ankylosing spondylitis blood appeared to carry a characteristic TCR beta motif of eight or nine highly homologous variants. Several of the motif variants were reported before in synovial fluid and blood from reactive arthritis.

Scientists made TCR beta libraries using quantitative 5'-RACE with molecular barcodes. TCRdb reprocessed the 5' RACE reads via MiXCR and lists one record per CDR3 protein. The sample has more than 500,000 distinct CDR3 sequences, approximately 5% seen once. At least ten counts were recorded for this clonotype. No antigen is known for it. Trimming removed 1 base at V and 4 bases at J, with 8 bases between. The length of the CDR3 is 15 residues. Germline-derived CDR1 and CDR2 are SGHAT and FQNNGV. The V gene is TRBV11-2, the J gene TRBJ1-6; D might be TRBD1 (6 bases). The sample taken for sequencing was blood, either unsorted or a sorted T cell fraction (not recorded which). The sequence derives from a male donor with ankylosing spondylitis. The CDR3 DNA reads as TGTGCCAGCAGCTTAGTAGGGGGTTATAATTCACCCCTCCACTTT. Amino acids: CASSLVGGYNSPLHF.